Included here is one T cell receptor beta chain sequence, with context. As yet, its antigen is unknown. Germline CDR1 reads SNHLY; CDR2 reads FYNNEI. This CDR3 is 16 amino acids long. V dropped 5 bases and J dropped 3; count of bases not matched to a gene: 8. The data belong to a study of identical twins. TCRdb re-called the 5' RACE reads with MiXCR, one entry per CDR3 protein. The sample consists of a few hundred thousand distinct CDR3 sequences, 6.5% to 9.5% of them appearing once. Study observations and caveats: Carriage of fewer insertions was seen in abundant cord blood beta clonotypes, whereas memory repertoires showed none.

A further study also used this sample, focusing on yellow fever vaccine responses in identical twins.

This clonotype originated in a woman aged 18-29 years in good health. The sample comprised memory (CD45RO+) T cells sorted from blood. The genes are TRBV2 and TRBJ1-5; 9 bases map to TRBD1. DNA of the CDR3: TGTGCCAGCAGTCGCCAGGACAGGGGAAACAATCAGCCCCAGCATTTT. It codes for CASSRQDRGNNQPQHF.